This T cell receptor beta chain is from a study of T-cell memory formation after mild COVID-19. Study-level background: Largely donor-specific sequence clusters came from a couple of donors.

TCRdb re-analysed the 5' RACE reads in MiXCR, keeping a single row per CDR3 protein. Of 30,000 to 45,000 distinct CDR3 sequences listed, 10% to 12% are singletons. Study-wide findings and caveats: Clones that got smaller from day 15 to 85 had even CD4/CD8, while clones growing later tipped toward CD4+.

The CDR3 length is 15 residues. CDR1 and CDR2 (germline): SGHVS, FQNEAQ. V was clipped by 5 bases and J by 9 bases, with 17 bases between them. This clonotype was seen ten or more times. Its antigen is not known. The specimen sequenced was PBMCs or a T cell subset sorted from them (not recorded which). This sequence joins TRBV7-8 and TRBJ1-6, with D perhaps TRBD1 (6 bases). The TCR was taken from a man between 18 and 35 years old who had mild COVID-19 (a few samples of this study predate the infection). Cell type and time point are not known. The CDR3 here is CASSQDKGVISPLHF. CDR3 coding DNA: TGTGCCAGCAGCCAAGACAAGGGGGTGATTTCACCCCTCCACTTT.